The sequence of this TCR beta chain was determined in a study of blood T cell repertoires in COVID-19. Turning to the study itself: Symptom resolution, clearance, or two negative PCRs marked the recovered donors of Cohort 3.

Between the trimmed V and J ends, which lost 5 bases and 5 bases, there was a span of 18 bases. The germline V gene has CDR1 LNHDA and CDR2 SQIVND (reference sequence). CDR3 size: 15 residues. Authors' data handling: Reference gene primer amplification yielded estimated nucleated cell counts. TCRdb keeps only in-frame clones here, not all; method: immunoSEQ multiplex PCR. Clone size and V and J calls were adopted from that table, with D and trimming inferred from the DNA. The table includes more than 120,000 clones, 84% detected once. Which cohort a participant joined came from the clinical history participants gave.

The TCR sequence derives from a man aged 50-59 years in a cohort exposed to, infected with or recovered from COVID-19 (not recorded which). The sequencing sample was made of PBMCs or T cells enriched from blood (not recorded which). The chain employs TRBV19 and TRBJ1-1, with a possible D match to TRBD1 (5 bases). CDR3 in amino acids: CASSLSQGGVTEAFF. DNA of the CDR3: TGTGCCAGTAGTCTTTCCCAGGGAGGGGTGACTGAAGCTTTCTTT. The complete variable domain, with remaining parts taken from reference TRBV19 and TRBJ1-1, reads DGGITQSPKYLFRKEGQNVTLSCEQNLNHDAMYWYRQDPGQGLRLIYYSQIVNDFQKGDIAEGYSVSREKKESFPLTVTSAQKNPTAFYLCASSLSQGGVTEAFFGQGTRLTVV.